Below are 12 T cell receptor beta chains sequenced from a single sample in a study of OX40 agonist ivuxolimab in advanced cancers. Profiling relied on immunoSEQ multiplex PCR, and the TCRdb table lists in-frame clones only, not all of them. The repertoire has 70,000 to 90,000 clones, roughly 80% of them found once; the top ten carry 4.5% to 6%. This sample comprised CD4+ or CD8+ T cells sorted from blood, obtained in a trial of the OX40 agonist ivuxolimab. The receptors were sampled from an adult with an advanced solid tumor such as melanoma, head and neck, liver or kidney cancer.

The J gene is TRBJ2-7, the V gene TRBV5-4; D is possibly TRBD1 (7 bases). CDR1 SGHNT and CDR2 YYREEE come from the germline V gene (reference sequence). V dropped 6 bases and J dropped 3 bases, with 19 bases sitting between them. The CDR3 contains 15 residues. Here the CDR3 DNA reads TGTGCCAGCACCCGGGGGCAGGGGGGCTACTACGAGCAGTACTTC. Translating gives CASTRGQGGYYEQYF.

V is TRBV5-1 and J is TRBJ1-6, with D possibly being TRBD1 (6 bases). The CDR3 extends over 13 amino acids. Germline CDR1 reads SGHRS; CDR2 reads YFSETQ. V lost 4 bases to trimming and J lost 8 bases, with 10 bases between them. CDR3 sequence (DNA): TGCGCCAGCAGCGATTACAGGGATTCACCCCTCCACTTT. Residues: CASSDYRDSPLHF.

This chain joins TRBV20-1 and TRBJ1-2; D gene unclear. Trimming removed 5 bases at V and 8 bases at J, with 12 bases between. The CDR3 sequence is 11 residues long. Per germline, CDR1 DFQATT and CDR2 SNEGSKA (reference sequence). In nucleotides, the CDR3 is TGCAGTGCTGCCCGACTGGGGGGCTACACCTTC. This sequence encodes CSAARLGGYTF.

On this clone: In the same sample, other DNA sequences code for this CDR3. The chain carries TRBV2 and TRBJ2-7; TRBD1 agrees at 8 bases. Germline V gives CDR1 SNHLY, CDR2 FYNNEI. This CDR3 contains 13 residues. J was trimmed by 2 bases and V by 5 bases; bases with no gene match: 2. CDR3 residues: CASSSGGPYEQYF. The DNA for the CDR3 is TGTGCCAGCAGTTCAGGGGGCCCCTACGAGCAGTACTTC.

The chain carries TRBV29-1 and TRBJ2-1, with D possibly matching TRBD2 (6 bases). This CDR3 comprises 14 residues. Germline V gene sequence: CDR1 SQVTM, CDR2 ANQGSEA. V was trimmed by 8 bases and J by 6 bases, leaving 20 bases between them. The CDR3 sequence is CSSSSGELINEQFF. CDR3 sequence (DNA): TGCAGCTCGTCTTCGGGAGAACTTATCAATGAGCAGTTCTTC.

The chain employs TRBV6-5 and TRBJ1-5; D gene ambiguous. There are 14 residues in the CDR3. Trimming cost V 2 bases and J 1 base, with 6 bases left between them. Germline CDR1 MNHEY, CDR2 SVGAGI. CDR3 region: CASSYSFSNQPQHF. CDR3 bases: TGTGCCAGCAGTTACAGTTTCAGCAATCAGCCCCAGCATTTT.

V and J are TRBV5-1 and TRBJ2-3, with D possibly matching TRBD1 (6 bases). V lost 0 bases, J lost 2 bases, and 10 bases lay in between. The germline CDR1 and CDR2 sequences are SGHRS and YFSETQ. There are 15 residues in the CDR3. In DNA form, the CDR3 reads TGCGCCAGCAGCTTGGGCCAGGGGTTCACAGATACGCAGTATTTT. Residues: CASSLGQGFTDTQYF.

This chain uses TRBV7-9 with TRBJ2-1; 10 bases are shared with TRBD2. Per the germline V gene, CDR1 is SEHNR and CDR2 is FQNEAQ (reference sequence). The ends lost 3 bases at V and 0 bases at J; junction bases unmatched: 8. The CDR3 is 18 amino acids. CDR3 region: CASSLVAGGLSSYNEQFF. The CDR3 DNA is TGTGCCAGCAGCTTGGTAGCGGGGGGTTTAAGCTCCTACAATGAGCAGTTCTTC.

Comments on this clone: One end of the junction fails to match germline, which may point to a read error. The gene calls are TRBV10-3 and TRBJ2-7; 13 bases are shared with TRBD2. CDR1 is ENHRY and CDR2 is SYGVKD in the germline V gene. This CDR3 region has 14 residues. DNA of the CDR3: TGTGCCAGCAGTCTACTAGCGGGAGGGAGCGAGCAGTACTTC. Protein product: CASSLLAGGSEQYF.

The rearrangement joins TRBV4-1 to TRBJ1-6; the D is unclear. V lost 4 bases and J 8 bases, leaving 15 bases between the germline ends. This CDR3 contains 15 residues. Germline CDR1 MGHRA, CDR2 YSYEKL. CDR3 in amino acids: CASSPGVLSDSPLHF. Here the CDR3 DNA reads TGCGCCAGCAGCCCCGGGGTCTTGAGTGATTCACCCCTCCACTTT.

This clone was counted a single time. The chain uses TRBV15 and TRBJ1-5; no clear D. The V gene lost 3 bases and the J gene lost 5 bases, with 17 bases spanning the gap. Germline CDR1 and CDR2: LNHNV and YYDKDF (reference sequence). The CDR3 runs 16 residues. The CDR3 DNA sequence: TGTGCCACCAGCAGTCTGATATCGCAAACCGATCAGCCCCAGCATTTT. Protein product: CATSSLISQTDQPQHF.

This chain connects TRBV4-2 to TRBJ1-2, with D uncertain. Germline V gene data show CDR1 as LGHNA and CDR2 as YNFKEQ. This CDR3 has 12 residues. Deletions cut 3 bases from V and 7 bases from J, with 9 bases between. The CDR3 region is CASSHQDLGYTF. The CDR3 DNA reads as TGTGCCAGCAGCCACCAGGACCTTGGCTACACCTTC.